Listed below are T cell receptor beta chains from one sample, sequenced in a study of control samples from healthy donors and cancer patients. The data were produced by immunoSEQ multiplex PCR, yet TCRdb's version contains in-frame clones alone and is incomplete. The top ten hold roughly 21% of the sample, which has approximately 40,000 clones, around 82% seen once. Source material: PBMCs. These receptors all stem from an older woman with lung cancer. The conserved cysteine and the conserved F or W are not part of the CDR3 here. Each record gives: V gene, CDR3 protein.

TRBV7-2,ASSLTVGGRPQH
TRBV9,ASSASIETQY
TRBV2,ASTEDRGRNYGYT
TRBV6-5,ASSSGQETGELF
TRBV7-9,ASSLGSGNEKLF
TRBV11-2,ASSPEGNQPQH
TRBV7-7,ASSPGLAVGETQY
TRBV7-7,ASSEGTSADTQY
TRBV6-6,ASSHAGQGGEKLF
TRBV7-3,ASSYAPGGVERGELF
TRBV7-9,ASSLGGRLGGEQY
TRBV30,AWSLGTPWGPDTQY
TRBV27,ASRRGRTDTQY
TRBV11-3,ASSGGGTGTPNTEAF
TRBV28,ASSLSLFLKTGELF
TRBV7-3,ASSALGSSYNEQF
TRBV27,ASSLSGTGGETF
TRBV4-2,ASSQGSSFRMNTEAF
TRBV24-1,ATSETGTGTDTQY
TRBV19,ASRSSNQPQH
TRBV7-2,ASSPGGGGNTEAF
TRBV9,ASSELSSRTSGGAF
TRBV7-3,ASRSGTSGNNEQF
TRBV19,ASSAERGASTDTQY
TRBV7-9,ASTSLGTGTYEQY
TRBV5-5,ASSPGSYGYT
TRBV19,ASSLTGGGGGYT
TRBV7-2,ASSSTGQGETQY
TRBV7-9,ASNLAGLNEQF
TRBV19,ASRPKRLARREQY
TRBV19,ASTPGQVYNEQF
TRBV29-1,SVPSSDRVGGYT
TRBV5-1,ASSPIAGNTEAF
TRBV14,ASSHGGRHLH
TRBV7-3,ASSSPGGANVLT
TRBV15,ATSRDRGGGLNQPQH